These 15 T cell receptor beta chains were sequenced from one sample in a study of OX40 agonist ivuxolimab in advanced cancers. Here immunoSEQ multiplex PCR was the method, and the copy in TCRdb shows in-frame clones only, minus some. The table includes about 87,000 clones, around 78% detected once. The sequenced sample was CD4+ or CD8+ T cells sorted from blood, obtained in a trial of the OX40 agonist ivuxolimab. These receptors came from an adult with an advanced solid tumor such as melanoma, head and neck, liver or kidney cancer.

The rearrangement links TRBV6-5 to TRBJ2-7; TRBD2 aligns across 8 bases. The germline CDR1 and CDR2 sequences are MNHEY and SVGAGI. The CDR3 runs to 15 residues. V lost 4 bases to trimming and J lost 1 base; unmatched junction nucleotides: 6. For the CDR3, the DNA is TGTGCCAGCAGTTCCACCGGGACTAGGTCCTACGAGCAGTACTTC. It yields the protein CASSSTGTRSYEQYF.

V is TRBV29-1 and J is TRBJ1-3; D gene unclear. Trimming took off 6 bases at V and 0 bases at J, with 15 bases between the two ends. CDR1 and CDR2 (germline): SQVTM, ANQGSEA. The CDR3 is 15 residues long. The CDR3 coding sequence is TGCAGCGTAACACACCCGGGTACCTCTGGAAACACCATATATTTT. Translation: CSVTHPGTSGNTIYF. The whole variable domain, remainder taken from reference TRBV29-1 and TRBJ1-3, is SAVISQKPSRDICQRGTSLTIQCQVDSQVTMMFWYRQQPGQSLTLIATANQGSEATYESGFVIDKFPISRPNLTFSTLTVSNMSPEDSSIYLCSVTHPGTSGNTIYFGEGSWLTVV.

The chain recombines TRBV29-1 with TRBJ1-4; D not certain. Trimming removed 4 bases from V and 7 bases from J, with 13 bases in between. Germline V gene lookup returns CDR1 SQVTM and CDR2 ANQGSEA. The CDR3 sequence is 13 residues long. This CDR3 reads CSVVDSKGEKLFF. Here the CDR3 DNA reads TGCAGCGTTGTCGACTCGAAAGGTGAAAAACTGTTTTTT.

This chain joins TRBV5-4 and TRBJ1-6, with D tentatively TRBD1 (6 bases). The germline V gene has CDR1 SGHNT and CDR2 YYREEE (reference sequence). The V gene lost 4 bases and the J gene lost 0 bases, with 17 bases spanning the gap. The length of the CDR3 is 18 residues. The chain's CDR3 is CASSPGGGDISYNSPLHF. The CDR3 region has the DNA TGTGCCAGCAGCCCCGGCGGGGGCGATATCTCCTATAATTCACCCCTCCACTTT. The whole variable domain, remainder taken from reference TRBV5-4 and TRBJ1-6, is ETGVTQSPTHLIKTRGQQVTLRCSSQSGHNTVSWYQQALGQGPQFIFQYYREEENGRGNFPPRFSGLQFPNYSSELNVNALELDDSALYLCASSPGGGDISYNSPLHFGNGTRLTVT.

The chain combines TRBV5-4 with TRBJ2-1, with a tentative D call TRBD2 (5 bases). The CDR3 has 14 residues. The ends were cut back, 7 bases at V and 0 bases at J, with 11 bases in the middle. The germline CDR1 and CDR2 sequences are SGHNT and YYREEE (reference sequence). The CDR3 bases are TGTGCCAGCGGGGAGTCGAGCTCCTACAATGAGCAGTTCTTC. It is translated as CASGESSSYNEQFF.

V gene TRBV9 combines with J gene TRBJ2-5; 9 bases line up with TRBD2. The J segment lost 2 bases and the V segment lost 0 bases, leaving 8 bases of the junction unmatched. CDR1 and CDR2 (germline): SGDLS, YYNGEE. The CDR3 totals 17 residues. The CDR3 nucleotides read TGTGCCAGCAGCGTAGGATATGCGGGGGGGCCGCAAGAGACCCAGTACTTC. Amino acids: CASSVGYAGGPQETQYF.

This clone came up many times. The genes are TRBV6-1 and TRBJ1-2; D is uncertain. Trimming pared 1 base from V and 4 bases from J, leaving 7 bases between. CDR1 and CDR2 (germline): MNHNS, SASEGT. The CDR3 totals 13 residues. CDR3 nucleotide sequence: TGTGCCAGCAGTGAAGGGAAACGCTATGGCTACACCTTC. This encodes CASSEGKRYGYTF.

This sequence joins TRBV13 and TRBJ2-7, with 9 bases matching TRBD1. CDR1 is PRHDT, CDR2 FYEKMQ, per germline (reference sequence). J lost 6 bases, V lost 6 bases, and 12 bases had no gene match. This CDR3 is 15 amino acids long. The CDR3 reads CASSKGQGKRAEQYF. The CDR3 region has the DNA TGTGCCAGCAGTAAGGGACAGGGCAAGAGGGCCGAGCAGTACTTC.

The rearrangement uses TRBV5-1 and TRBJ1-6; possibly TRBD1 for D (5 bases). CDR1 and CDR2 (germline): SGHRS, YFSETQ. Trimming took 7 bases from V and 5 from J, leaving 13 bases between them. The CDR3 has 14 residues. CDR3 residues: CASGFGTDNSPLHF. Written as DNA, the CDR3 is TGCGCCAGCGGGTTCGGGACGGATAATTCACCCCTCCACTTT.

The V gene is TRBV7-2, the J gene TRBJ2-4; 8 nucleotides line up with TRBD2. CDR1 is SGHTA, CDR2 FQGNSA, per germline. V lost 5 bases, J lost 6 bases, and 3 bases stayed unmatched. The CDR3 contains 13 residues. The CDR3 protein is CASSPGGGNIQYF. The CDR3 coding sequence is TGTGCCAGCAGCCCCGGGGGGGGAAACATTCAGTACTTC.

V usage is TRBV7-9 and J usage is TRBJ2-2; 7 nucleotides align to TRBD1. This CDR3 region has 17 residues. V shed 5 bases, J shed 0 bases, and the junction held 9 bases outside the gene matches. Germline V gene data show CDR1 as SEHNR and CDR2 as FQNEAQ (reference sequence). CDR3 coding DNA: TGTGCCAGCAGCGGTCGACAGGGCGGTACGAACACCGGGGAGCTGTTTTTT. This codes for CASSGRQGGTNTGELFF.

The CDR3 reads CASSFGSGANVLTF. CDR3 nucleotide sequence: TGTGCCAGCAGCTTCGGTTCTGGGGCCAACGTCCTGACTTTC. The genes are TRBV7-2 and TRBJ2-6; D unresolved. Germline CDR1 reads SGHTA; CDR2 reads FQGNSA. The CDR3 runs to 14 residues. Trimming cost V 3 bases and J 1 base, with 4 bases left between them.

This rearrangement joins TRBV7-3 to TRBJ2-3; D is unclear. CDR3 length equals 15 residues. Trimming took 5 bases from V and 0 from J, leaving 12 bases between them. Germline V gene sequence: CDR1 SGHTA, CDR2 FQGTGA. CDR3 sequence reads: CASSPSLGSTDTQYF. DNA of the CDR3: TGTGCCAGCAGCCCATCCCTTGGCAGCACAGATACGCAGTATTTT.

The CDR3 nucleotides read TGTGCCTGGACAGGGTCCCCAGATACGCAGTATTTT. It encodes CAWTGSPDTQYF. The V and J genes are TRBV30 and TRBJ2-3; the D gene is possibly TRBD1 (5 bases). Germline CDR1 GTSNPN, CDR2 SVGIG (reference sequence). V was cut by 4 bases and J by 4 bases, with 9 bases left in between. The CDR3 covers 12 residues. The variable domain in full, completed from reference TRBV30 and TRBJ2-3, reads SQTIHQWPATLVQPVGSPLSLECTVEGTSNPNLYWYRQAAGRGLQLLFYSVGIGQISSEVPQNLSASRPQDRQFILSSKKLLLSDSGFYLCAWTGSPDTQYFGPGTRLTVL.

The chain combines TRBV5-8 with TRBJ1-6, with D possibly matching TRBD1 (5 bases). The CDR3 sequence is 14 residues long. Germline-derived CDR1 and CDR2 are SGHTS and YDEGEE. V lost 0 bases and J lost 8, with 9 bases in between. CDR3 loop: CASSLGQRDSPLHF. In nucleotides, the CDR3 is TGTGCCAGCAGCTTGGGACAGAGGGATTCACCCCTCCACTTT.